This TCR beta chain is drawn from a study of cytomegalovirus exposure and HLA in healthy donors. Germline V gene sequence: CDR1 ENHRY, CDR2 SYGVKD. The CDR3 contains 16 residues. The V and J ends lost 4 bases and 0 bases respectively, with 15 bases between them. This clone was picked up one time. No antigen is known for it. PCR used 60 Vbeta primers and 13 Jbeta primers. Profiled with immunoSEQ multiplex PCR; TCRdb holds only in-frame clones, not every one. The table records about 110,000 clones, roughly 79% of them present only once. Study results and limitations: In a later analysis, compared with equally common non-associated chains, HLA-associated beta chains were more expanded. Associated with cytomegalovirus, according to the listing, were 150 to 200 TCR beta chains.

The source is a woman aged 45 to 65 in good health and CMV-seropositive. Source material: PBMCs. The V gene is TRBV10-3, the J gene TRBJ2-5; a possible D gene is TRBD1 (5 bases). The CDR3 sequence: CAISGGPRQYQETQYF. The CDR3 coding sequence is TGTGCCATCAGTGGAGGTCCTAGACAGTACCAAGAGACCCAGTACTTC.